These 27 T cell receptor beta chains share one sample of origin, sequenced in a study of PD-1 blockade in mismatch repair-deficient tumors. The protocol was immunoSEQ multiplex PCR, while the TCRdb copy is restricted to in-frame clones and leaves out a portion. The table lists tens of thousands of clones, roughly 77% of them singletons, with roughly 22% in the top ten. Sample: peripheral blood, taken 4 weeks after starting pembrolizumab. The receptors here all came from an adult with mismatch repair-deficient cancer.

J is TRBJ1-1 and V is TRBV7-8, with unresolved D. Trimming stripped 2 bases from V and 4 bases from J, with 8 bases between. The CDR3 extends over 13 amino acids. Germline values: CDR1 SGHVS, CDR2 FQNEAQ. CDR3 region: CASSLRESTEAFF. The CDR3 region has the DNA TGTGCCAGCAGCTTAAGGGAGTCCACTGAAGCTTTCTTT.

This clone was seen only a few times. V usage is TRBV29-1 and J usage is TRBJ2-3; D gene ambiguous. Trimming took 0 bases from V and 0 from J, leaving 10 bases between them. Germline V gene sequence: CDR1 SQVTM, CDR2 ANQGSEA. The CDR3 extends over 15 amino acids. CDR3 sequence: CSVEDRVSSTDTQYF. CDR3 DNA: TGCAGCGTTGAAGATCGGGTGTCTAGCACAGATACGCAGTATTTT.

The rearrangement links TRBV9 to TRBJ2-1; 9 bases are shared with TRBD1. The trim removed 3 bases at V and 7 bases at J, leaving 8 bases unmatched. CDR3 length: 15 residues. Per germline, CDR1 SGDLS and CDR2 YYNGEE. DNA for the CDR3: TGTGCCAGCAGCGCCCTACAGGGGGCGCGTAATGAGCAGTTCTTC. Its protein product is CASSALQGARNEQFF. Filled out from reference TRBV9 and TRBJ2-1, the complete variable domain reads DSGVTQTPKHLITATGQRVTLRCSPRSGDLSVYWYQQSLDQGLQFLIQYYNGEERAKGNILERFSAQQFPDLHSELNLSSLELGDSALYFCASSALQGARNEQFFGPGTRLTVL.

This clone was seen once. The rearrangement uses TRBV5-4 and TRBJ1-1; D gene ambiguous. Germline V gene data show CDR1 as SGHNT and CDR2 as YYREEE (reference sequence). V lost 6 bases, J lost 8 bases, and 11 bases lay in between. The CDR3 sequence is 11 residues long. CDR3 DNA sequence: TGTGCCAGCACCGTGGGCGGGGAAGCTTTCTTT. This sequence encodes CASTVGGEAFF.

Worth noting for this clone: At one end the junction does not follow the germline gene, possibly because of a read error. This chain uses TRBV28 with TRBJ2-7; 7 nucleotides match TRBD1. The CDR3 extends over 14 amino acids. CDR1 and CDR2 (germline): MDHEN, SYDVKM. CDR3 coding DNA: TGTGCCGGCAGCCCGGGACAGCCACCCTACGAGCAGTACTTC. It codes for CAGSPGQPPYEQYF.

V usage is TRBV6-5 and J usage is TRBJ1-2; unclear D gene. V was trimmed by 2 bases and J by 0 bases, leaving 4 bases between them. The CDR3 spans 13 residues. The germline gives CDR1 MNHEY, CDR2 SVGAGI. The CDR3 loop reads CASSYGANYGYTF. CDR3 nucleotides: TGTGCCAGCAGTTACGGGGCTAACTATGGCTACACCTTC.

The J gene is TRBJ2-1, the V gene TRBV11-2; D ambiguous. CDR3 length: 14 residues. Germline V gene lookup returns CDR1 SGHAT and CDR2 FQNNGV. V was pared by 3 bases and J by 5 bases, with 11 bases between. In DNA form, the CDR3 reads TGTGCCAGCAGCTTGGGTCCTAGAAACAATGAGCAGTTCTTC. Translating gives CASSLGPRNNEQFF.

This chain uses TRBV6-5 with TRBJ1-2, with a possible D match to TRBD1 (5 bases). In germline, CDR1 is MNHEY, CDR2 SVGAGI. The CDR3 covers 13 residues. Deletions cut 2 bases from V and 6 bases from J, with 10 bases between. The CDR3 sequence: CASSYGQGHGYTF. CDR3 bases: TGTGCCAGCAGTTACGGGCAGGGACATGGCTACACCTTC.

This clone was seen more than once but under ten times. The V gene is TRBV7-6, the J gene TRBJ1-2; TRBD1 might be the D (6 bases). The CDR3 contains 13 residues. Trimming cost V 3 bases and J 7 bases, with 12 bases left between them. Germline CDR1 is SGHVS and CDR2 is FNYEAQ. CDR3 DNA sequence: TGTGCCAGCAGCTTCCAGGGGATGGGTGGCTACACCTTC. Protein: CASSFQGMGGYTF.

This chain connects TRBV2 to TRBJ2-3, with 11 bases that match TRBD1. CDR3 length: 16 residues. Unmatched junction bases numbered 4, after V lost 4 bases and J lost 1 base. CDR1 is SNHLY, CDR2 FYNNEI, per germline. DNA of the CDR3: TGTGCCAGCAGTGCCCCGGACAGGGGGCGCACAGATACGCAGTATTTT. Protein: CASSAPDRGRTDTQYF.

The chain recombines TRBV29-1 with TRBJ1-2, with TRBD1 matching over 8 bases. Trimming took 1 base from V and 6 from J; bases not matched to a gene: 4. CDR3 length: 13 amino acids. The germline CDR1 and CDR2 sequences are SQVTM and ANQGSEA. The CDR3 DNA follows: TGCAGCGTTGAAGGCTTGACAGGGGATGGCTACACCTTC. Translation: CSVEGLTGDGYTF.

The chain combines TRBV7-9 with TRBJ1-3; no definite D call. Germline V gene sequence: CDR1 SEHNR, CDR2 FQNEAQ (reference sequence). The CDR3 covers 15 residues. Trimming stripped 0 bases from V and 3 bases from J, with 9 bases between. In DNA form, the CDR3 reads TGTGCCAGCAGCTTAGCGCAGGCAGGTGGAAACACCATATATTTT. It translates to CASSLAQAGGNTIYF.

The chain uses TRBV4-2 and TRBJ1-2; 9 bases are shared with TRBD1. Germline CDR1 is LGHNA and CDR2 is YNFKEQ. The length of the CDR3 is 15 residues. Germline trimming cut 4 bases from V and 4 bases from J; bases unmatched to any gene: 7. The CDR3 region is CASSPETGGGYGYTF. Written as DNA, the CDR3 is TGTGCCAGCAGCCCCGAGACAGGGGGGGGCTATGGCTACACCTTC.

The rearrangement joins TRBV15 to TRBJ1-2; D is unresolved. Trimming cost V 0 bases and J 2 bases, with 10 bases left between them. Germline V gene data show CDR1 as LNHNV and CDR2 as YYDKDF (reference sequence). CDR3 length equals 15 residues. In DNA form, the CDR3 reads TGTGCCACCAGCAGAGATATGCAGTTAAACTATGGCTACACCTTC. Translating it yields CATSRDMQLNYGYTF.

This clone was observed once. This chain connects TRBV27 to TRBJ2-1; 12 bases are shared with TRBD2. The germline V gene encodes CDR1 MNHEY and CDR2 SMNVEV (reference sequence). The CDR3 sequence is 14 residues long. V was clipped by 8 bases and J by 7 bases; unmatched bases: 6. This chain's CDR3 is CASGTGLAGNEQFF. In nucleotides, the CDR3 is TGTGCCAGCGGGACCGGACTAGCGGGGAATGAGCAGTTCTTC.

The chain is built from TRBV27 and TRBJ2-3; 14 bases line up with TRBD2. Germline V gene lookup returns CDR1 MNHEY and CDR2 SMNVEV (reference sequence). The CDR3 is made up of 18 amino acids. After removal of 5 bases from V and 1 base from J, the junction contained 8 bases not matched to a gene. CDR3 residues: CASSRGTSGRGGTDTQYF. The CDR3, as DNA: TGTGCCAGCAGTAGAGGGACTAGCGGGAGAGGAGGCACAGATACGCAGTATTTT.

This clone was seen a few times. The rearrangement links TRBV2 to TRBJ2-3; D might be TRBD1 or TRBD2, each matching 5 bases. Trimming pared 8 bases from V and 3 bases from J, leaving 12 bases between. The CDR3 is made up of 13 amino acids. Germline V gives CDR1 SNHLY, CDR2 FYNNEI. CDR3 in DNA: TGTGCCAGCGGGACGGTCGGTACAGATACGCAGTATTTT. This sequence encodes CASGTVGTDTQYF.

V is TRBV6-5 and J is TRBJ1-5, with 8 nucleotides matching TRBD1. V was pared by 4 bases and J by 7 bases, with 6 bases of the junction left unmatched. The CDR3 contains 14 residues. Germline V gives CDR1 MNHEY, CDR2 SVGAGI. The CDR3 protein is CASSSRQGYQPQHF. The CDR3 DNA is TGTGCCAGCAGTTCACGACAGGGGTACCAGCCCCAGCATTTT.

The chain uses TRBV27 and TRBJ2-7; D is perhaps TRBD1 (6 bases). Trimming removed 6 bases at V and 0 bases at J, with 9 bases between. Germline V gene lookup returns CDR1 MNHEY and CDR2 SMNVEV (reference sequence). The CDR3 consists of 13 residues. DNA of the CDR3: TGTGCCAGCAGCCCAGGGGACTCCTACGAGCAGTACTTC. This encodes CASSPGDSYEQYF.

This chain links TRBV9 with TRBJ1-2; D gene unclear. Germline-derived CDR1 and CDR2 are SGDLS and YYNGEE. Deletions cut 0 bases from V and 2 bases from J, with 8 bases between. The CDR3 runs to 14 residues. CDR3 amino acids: CASSVDGENYGYTF. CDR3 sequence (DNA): TGTGCCAGCAGCGTAGACGGGGAAAACTATGGCTACACCTTC.

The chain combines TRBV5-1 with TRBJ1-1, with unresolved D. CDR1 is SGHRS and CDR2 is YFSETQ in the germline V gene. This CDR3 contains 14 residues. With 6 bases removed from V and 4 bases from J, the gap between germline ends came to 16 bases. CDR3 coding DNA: TGCGCCAGCACTCCTGGACGTGGAGGCACTGAAGCTTTCTTT. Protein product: CASTPGRGGTEAFF. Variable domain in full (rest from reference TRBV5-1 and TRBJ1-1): KAGVTQTPRYLIKTRGQQVTLSCSPISGHRSVSWYQQTPGQGLQFLFEYFSETQRNKGNFPGRFSGRQFSNSRSEMNVSTLELGDSALYLCASTPGRGGTEAFFGQGTRLTVV.

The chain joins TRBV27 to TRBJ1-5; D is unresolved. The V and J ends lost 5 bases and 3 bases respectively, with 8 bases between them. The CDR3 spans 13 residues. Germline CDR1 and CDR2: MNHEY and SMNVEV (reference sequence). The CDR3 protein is CASSLRVNQPQHF. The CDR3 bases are TGTGCCAGCAGTCTAAGGGTCAATCAGCCCCAGCATTTT.

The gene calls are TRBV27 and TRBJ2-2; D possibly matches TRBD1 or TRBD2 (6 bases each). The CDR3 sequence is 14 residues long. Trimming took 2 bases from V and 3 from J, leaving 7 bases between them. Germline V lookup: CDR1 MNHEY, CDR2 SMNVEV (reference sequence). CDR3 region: CASSLGGHTGELFF. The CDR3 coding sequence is TGTGCCAGCAGTTTAGGGGGGCACACCGGGGAGCTGTTTTTT.

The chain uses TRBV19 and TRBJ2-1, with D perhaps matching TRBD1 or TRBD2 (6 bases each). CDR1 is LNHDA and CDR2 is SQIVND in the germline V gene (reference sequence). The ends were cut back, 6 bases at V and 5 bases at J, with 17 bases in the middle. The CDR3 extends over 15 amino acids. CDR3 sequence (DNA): TGTGCCAGTAGCAATTACAGGGAGGTCGACAATGAGCAGTTCTTC. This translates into CASSNYREVDNEQFF.

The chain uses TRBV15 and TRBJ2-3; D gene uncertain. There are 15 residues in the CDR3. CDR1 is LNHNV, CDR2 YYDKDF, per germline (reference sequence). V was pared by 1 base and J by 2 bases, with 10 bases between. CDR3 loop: CATSRGAGDTDTQYF. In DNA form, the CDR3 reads TGTGCCACCAGCAGAGGGGCAGGAGACACAGATACGCAGTATTTT.

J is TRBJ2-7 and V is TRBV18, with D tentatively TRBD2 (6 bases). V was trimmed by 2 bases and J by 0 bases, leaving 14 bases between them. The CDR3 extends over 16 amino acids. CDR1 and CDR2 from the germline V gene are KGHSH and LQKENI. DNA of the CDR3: TGTGCCAGCTCACCATGGGGGGATGAGAGCTCCTACGAGCAGTACTTC. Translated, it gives CASSPWGDESSYEQYF.

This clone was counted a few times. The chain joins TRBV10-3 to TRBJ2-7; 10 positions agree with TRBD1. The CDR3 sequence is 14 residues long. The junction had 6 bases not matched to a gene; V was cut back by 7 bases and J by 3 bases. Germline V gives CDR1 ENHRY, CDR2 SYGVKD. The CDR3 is CAINPGQGDYEQYF. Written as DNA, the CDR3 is TGTGCCATCAATCCAGGACAGGGGGACTACGAGCAGTACTTC.